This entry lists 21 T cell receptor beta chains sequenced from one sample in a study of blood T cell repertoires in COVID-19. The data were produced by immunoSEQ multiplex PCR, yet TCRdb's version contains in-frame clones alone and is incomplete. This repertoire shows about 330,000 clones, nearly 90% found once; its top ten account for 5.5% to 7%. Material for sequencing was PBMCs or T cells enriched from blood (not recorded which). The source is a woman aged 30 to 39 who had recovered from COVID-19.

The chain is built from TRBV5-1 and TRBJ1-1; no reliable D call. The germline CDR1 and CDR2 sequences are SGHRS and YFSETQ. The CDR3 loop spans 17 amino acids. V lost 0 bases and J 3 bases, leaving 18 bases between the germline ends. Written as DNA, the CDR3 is TGCGCCAGCAGCTTGGATTCGATGAGTTCCTCGTACACTGAAGCTTTCTTT. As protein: CASSLDSMSSSYTEAFF.

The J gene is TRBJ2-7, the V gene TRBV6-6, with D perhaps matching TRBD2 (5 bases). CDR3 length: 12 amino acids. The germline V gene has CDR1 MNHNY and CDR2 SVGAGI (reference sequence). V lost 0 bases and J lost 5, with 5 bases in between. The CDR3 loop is CASSYSRDEQYF. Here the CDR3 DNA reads TGTGCCAGCAGTTACTCGAGGGACGAGCAGTACTTC.

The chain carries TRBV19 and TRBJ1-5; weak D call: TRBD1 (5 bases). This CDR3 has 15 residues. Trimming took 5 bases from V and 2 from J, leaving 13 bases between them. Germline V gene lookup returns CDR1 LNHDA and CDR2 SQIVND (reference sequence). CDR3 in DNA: TGTGCCAGTAGTTTATGGGGGGACGGCAATCAGCCCCAGCATTTT. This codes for CASSLWGDGNQPQHF.

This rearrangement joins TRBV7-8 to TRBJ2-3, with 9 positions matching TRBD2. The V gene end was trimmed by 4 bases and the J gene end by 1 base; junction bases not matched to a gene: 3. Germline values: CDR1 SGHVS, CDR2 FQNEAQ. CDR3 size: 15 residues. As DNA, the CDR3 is TGTGCCAGCAGCTCCAAGCGGGGGGGCACAGATACGCAGTATTTT. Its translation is CASSSKRGGTDTQYF.

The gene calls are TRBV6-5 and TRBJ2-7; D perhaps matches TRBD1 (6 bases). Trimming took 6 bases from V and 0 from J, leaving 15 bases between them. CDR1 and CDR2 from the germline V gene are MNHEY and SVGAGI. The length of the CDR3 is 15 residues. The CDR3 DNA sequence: TGTGCCAGCAGGCAAAGAGGGGGAAGCTCCTACGAGCAGTACTTC. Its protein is CASRQRGGSSYEQYF.

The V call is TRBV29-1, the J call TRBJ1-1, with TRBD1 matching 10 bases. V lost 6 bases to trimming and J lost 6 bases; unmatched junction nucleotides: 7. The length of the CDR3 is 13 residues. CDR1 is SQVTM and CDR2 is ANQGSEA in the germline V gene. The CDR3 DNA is TGCAGCGTAGCGACAGGGGGCCCGGCTGAAGCTTTCTTT. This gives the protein CSVATGGPAEAFF.

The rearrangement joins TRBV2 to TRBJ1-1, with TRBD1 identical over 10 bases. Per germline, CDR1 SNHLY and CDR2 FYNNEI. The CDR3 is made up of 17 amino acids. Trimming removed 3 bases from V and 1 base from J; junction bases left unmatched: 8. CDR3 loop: CASSESGTGAGNTEAFF. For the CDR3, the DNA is TGTGCCAGCAGTGAGTCCGGGACAGGGGCAGGGAACACTGAAGCTTTCTTT.

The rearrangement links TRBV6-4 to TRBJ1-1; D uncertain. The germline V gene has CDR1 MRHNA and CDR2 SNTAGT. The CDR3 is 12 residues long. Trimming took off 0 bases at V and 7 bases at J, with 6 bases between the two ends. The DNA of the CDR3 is TGTGCCAGCAGTGACTCGAGTGGTGAAGCTTTCTTT. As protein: CASSDSSGEAFF.

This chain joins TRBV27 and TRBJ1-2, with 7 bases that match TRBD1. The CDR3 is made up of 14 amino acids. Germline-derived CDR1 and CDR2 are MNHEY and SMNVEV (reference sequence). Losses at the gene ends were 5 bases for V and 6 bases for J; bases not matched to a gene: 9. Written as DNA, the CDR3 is TGTGCCAGCAGTACCCGACAGGGAGGAAATGGCTACACCTTC. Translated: CASSTRQGGNGYTF.

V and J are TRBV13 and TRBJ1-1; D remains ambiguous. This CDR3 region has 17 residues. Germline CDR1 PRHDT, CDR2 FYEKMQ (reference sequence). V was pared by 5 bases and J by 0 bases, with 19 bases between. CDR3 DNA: TGTGCCAGCAGCAATAGCGGGTCAGGAGAATTGAACACTGAAGCTTTCTTT. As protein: CASSNSGSGELNTEAFF. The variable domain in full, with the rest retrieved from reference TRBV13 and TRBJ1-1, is AAGVIQSPRHLIKEKRETATLKCYPIPRHDTVYWYQQGPGQDPQFLISFYEKMQSDKGSIPDRFSAQQFSDYHSELNMSSLELGDSALYFCASSNSGSGELNTEAFFGQGTRLTVV.

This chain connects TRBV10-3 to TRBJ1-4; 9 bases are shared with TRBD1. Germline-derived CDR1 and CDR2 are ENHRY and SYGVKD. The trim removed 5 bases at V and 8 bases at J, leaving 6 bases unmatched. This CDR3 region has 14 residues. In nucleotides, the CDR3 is TGTGCCATCAGTTCGGACAGGGGTGAGGAAAAACTGTTTTTT. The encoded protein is CAISSDRGEEKLFF.

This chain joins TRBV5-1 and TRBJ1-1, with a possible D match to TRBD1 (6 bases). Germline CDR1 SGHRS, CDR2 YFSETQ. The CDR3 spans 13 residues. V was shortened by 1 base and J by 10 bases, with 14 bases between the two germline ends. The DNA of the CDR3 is TGCGCCAGCAGCTTGACAGGGAATTTCGTAGCTTTCTTT. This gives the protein CASSLTGNFVAFF.

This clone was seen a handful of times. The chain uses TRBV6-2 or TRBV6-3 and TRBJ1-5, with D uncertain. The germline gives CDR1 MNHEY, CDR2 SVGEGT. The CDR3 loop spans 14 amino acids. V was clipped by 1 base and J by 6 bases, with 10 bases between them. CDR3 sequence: CASSYLGGRQPQHF. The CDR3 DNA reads TGTGCCAGCAGTTACTTGGGAGGGCGTCAGCCCCAGCATTTT.

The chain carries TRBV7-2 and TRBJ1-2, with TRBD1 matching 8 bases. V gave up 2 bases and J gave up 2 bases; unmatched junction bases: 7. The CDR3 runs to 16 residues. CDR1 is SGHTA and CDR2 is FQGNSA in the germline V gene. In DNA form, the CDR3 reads TGTGCCAGCAGCTTAACAGGACAGGGCCCAAACTATGGCTACACCTTC. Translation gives CASSLTGQGPNYGYTF.

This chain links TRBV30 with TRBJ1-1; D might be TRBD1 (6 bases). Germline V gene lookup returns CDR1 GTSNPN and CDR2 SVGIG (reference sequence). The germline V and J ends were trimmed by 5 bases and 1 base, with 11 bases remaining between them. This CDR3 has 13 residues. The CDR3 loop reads CAWRGGGNTEAFF. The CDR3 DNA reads TGTGCCTGGCGGGGGGGCGGGAACACTGAAGCTTTCTTT.

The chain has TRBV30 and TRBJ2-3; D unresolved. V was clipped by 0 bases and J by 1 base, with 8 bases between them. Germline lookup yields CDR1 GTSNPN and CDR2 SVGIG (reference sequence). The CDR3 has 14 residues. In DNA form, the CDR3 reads TGTGCCTGGAGTGTAGAGGTTGGCACAGATACGCAGTATTTT. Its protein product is CAWSVEVGTDTQYF.

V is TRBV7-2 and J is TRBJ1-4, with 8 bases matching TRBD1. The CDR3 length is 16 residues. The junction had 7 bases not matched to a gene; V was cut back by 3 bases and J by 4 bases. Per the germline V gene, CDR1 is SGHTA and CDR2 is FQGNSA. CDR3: CASSLKQGAGNEKLFF. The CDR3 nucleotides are TGTGCCAGCAGCTTGAAGCAGGGGGCGGGTAATGAAAAACTGTTTTTT.

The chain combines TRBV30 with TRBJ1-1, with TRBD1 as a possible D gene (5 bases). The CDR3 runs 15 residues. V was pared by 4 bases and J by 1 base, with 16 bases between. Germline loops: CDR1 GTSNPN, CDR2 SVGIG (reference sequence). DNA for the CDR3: TGTGCCTGGACCTCCGGACATGAGTGGAACACTGAAGCTTTCTTT. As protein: CAWTSGHEWNTEAFF.

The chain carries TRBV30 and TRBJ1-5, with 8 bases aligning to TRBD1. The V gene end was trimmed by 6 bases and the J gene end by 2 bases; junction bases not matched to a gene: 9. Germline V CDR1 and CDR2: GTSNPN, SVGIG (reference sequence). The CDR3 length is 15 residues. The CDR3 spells CACGTGLMGNQPQHF. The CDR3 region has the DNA TGTGCCTGCGGGACAGGCCTCATGGGCAATCAGCCCCAGCATTTT.

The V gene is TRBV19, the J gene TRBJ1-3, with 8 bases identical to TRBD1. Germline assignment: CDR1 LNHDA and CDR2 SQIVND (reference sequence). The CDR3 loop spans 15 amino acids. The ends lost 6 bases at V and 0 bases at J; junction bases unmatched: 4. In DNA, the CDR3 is TGTGCCAGTAGCCAGGACAGGGACTCTGGAAACACCATATATTTT. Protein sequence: CASSQDRDSGNTIYF.

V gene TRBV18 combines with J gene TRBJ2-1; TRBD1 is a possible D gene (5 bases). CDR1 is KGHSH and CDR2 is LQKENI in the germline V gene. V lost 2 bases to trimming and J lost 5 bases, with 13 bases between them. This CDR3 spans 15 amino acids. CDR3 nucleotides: TGTGCCAGCTCACCAGTGCAGGGCATCAACAATGAGCAGTTCTTC. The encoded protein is CASSPVQGINNEQFF. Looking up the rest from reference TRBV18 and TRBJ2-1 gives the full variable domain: NAGVMQNPRHLVRRRGQEARLRCSPMKGHSHVYWYRQLPEEGLKFMVYLQKENIIDESGMPKERFSAEFPKEGPSILRIQQVVRGDSAAYFCASSPVQGINNEQFFGPGTRLTVL.